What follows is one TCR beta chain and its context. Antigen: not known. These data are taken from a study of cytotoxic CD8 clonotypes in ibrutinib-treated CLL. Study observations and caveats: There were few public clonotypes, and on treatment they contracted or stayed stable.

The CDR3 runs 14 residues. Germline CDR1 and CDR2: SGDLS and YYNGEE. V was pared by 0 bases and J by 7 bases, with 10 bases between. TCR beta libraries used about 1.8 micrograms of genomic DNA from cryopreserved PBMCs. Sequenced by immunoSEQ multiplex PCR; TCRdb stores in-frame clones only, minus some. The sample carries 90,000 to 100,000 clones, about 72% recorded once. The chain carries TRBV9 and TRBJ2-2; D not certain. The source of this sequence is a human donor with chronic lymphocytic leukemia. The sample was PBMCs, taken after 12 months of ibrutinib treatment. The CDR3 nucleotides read TGTGCCAGCAGCGTAGTAGCTGGGTTCGGGGAGCTGTTTTTT. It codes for CASSVVAGFGELFF.